What follows are 26 T cell receptor beta chains derived from one specimen sequenced in a study of CD8+ T cells in alopecia areata. Extracted from the samples, RNA was reverse transcribed into cDNA to serve as the sequencing template. Here immunoSEQ multiplex PCR was the method, and the copy in TCRdb shows in-frame clones only, minus some. This table has 130,000 or so clones, about 49% appearing once. The specimen comprised CD8+ T cells sorted from blood, sampled at week 0. The receptors come from a human donor with alopecia areata.

The genes are TRBV4-3 and TRBJ1-2, with D possibly matching TRBD1 (5 bases). Germline values: CDR1 LGHNA, CDR2 YSLEER. This CDR3 comprises 15 residues. The V and J ends lost 1 base and 0 bases respectively, with 9 bases between them. CDR3 in amino acids: CASSQGGLSNYGYTF. Written as DNA, the CDR3 is TGCGCCAGCAGCCAAGGGGGACTTTCTAACTATGGCTACACCTTC.

The chain is built from TRBV27 and TRBJ1-2, with D unclear. With 4 bases removed from V and 6 bases from J, the gap between germline ends came to 9 bases. CDR3 length equals 12 residues. Germline assignment: CDR1 MNHEY and CDR2 SMNVEV (reference sequence). For the CDR3, the DNA is TGTGCCAGCAGTTCCGGAGGGAATGGCTACACCTTC. Its protein is CASSSGGNGYTF.

The chain is built from TRBV27 and TRBJ2-2, with a weak D call TRBD1 (6 bases). The V gene's germline CDR1 is MNHEY and CDR2 SMNVEV (reference sequence). Trimming cost V 1 base and J 5 bases, with 11 bases left between them. This CDR3 has 15 residues. DNA for the CDR3: TGTGCCAGCAGTTTATTCCAGGGGCGAACCGGGGAGCTGTTTTTT. This gives the protein CASSLFQGRTGELFF.

This clone was found a few times. This chain joins TRBV29-1 and TRBJ2-4; no clear D gene. Germline lookup yields CDR1 SQVTM and CDR2 ANQGSEA. The CDR3 consists of 13 residues. V lost 7 bases, J lost 1 base, and 11 bases lay in between. CDR3 region: CSAATEAKNIQYF. The DNA for the CDR3 is TGCAGCGCCGCAACTGAGGCCAAAAACATTCAGTACTTC.

The rearrangement links TRBV9 to TRBJ1-5, with TRBD1 as a possible D gene (6 bases). This CDR3 spans 15 amino acids. Germline V gene data show CDR1 as SGDLS and CDR2 as YYNGEE. V was cut by 0 bases and J by 6 bases, with 13 bases left in between. CDR3 loop: CASSVDGGLSQPQHF. The DNA for the CDR3 is TGTGCCAGCAGCGTAGACGGGGGGCTCAGTCAGCCCCAGCATTTT. Based on the CDR3 plus reference TRBV9 and TRBJ1-5, the full variable domain is DSGVTQTPKHLITATGQRVTLRCSPRSGDLSVYWYQQSLDQGLQFLIQYYNGEERAKGNILERFSAQQFPDLHSELNLSSLELGDSALYFCASSVDGGLSQPQHFGDGTRLSIL.

The chain couples TRBV30 to TRBJ2-3; either TRBD1 or TRBD2 may fit D (5 bases each). Trimming took 4 bases from V and 5 from J, leaving 13 bases between them. Germline V CDR1 and CDR2: GTSNPN, SVGIG (reference sequence). This CDR3 has 13 residues. The CDR3 bases are TGTGCCTGGATGGGCCGGGGACGAGATACGCAGTATTTT. This encodes CAWMGRGRDTQYF.

This clone turned up a few times. The chain carries TRBV10-3 and TRBJ2-5, with 10 bases that match TRBD2. The CDR3 is made up of 15 amino acids. V trimming: 2 bases; J trimming: 0 bases; junction bases outside the gene matches: 0. Germline CDR1 and CDR2: ENHRY and SYGVKD. CDR3 in amino acids: CAISETSGDQETQYF. The CDR3 bases are TGTGCCATCAGTGAGACTAGCGGGGACCAAGAGACCCAGTACTTC.

This sequence joins TRBV6-5 and TRBJ2-1; the match to TRBD1 covers 11 bases. The CDR3 extends over 16 amino acids. In germline, CDR1 is MNHEY, CDR2 SVGAGI. Trimming cost V 0 bases and J 4 bases; bases outside gene matches: 2. The CDR3 DNA sequence: TGTGCCAGCAGTTACTCCGGGACAGGGGGTTACAATGAGCAGTTCTTC. Its protein product is CASSYSGTGGYNEQFF.

The V gene is TRBV7-2, the J gene TRBJ2-1; D remains unclear. This CDR3 has 15 amino acids. Germline lookup yields CDR1 SGHTA and CDR2 FQGNSA. With 1 base removed from V and 6 bases from J, the gap between germline ends came to 13 bases. CDR3 coding DNA: TGTGCCAGCAGCTTAGTGGCAGACCCGGGCAATGAGCAGTTCTTC. Residues: CASSLVADPGNEQFF.

The gene calls are TRBV6-5 and TRBJ2-2; D is uncertain. Trimming removed 4 bases from V and 6 bases from J, with 9 bases in between. The CDR3 contains 13 residues. Germline CDR1 MNHEY, CDR2 SVGAGI. The CDR3 protein is CASSFSVAGELFF. CDR3 nucleotides: TGTGCCAGCAGTTTCTCGGTTGCCGGGGAGCTGTTTTTT.

The chain combines TRBV4-1 with TRBJ1-5; TRBD1 agrees at 8 bases. V trimming: 1 base; J trimming: 6 bases; junction bases outside the gene matches: 11. This CDR3 is 17 amino acids long. Germline V gene lookup returns CDR1 MGHRA and CDR2 YSYEKL. This CDR3 is CASSQGPTGGFLQPQHF. The CDR3 DNA reads TGCGCCAGCAGCCAAGGCCCTACAGGGGGGTTCCTTCAGCCCCAGCATTTT.

The gene calls are TRBV27 and TRBJ1-4; perhaps TRBD1 as D (6 bases). V was cut by 10 bases and J by 3 bases, with 15 bases left in between. CDR3 length: 14 amino acids. The germline V gene encodes CDR1 MNHEY and CDR2 SMNVEV (reference sequence). DNA for the CDR3: TGTGCCACAAAGTCCACAGGGTCTAATGAAAAACTGTTTTTT. Translation: CATKSTGSNEKLFF.

J is TRBJ1-6 and V is TRBV7-9; TRBD1 matches at 7 bases. Germline CDR1 SEHNR, CDR2 FQNEAQ (reference sequence). The CDR3 runs to 15 residues. The V gene end was trimmed by 4 bases and the J gene end by 7 bases; junction bases not matched to a gene: 7. The CDR3 DNA sequence: TGTGCCAGCAGCTCCGGGACAGTTGCCAATTCACCCCTCCACTTT. This gives the protein CASSSGTVANSPLHF.

The rearrangement joins TRBV6-9 to TRBJ1-2; 8 nucleotides align to TRBD1. J gave up 1 base and V 8 bases, and 9 bases lay outside the gene matches. This CDR3 comprises 15 residues. Germline CDR1 is MNHGY and CDR2 is SVAAGI. CDR3 protein: CASETGTGLNYGYTF. The CDR3 DNA reads as TGTGCCAGCGAGACGGGGACAGGACTTAACTATGGCTACACCTTC.

The V gene is TRBV29-1, the J gene TRBJ1-2; D gene unclear. Per the germline V gene, CDR1 is SQVTM and CDR2 is ANQGSEA. Deletions cut 4 bases from V and 6 bases from J, with 18 bases between. The CDR3 runs to 14 residues. The CDR3 nucleotides read TGCAGCGTTGGGGCAGGTTCCCGCCCCGATGGCTACACCTTC. Translating gives CSVGAGSRPDGYTF.

CDR3 bases: TGCGCCAGCAGCCTCCTAGCGGGGGCATACAATGAGCAGTTCTTC. Its translation: CASSLLAGAYNEQFF. This chain uses TRBV4-1 with TRBJ2-1; 10 bases match TRBD2. Germline lookup yields CDR1 MGHRA and CDR2 YSYEKL. The V and J ends lost 4 bases and 4 bases, in that order; junction bases with no gene match: 4. The CDR3 runs to 15 residues.

The rearrangement links TRBV7-9 to TRBJ1-3, with D uncertain. The V gene lost 4 bases and the J gene lost 0 bases, with 7 bases spanning the gap. This CDR3 contains 14 residues. Germline loops: CDR1 SEHNR, CDR2 FQNEAQ (reference sequence). The CDR3 nucleotides read TGTGCCAGCAGCTCGAGGATCTCTGGAAACACCATATATTTT. This encodes CASSSRISGNTIYF.

The rearrangement joins TRBV29-1 to TRBJ1-3; D is unclear. Germline CDR1 is SQVTM and CDR2 is ANQGSEA. With 6 bases removed from V and 4 bases from J, the gap between germline ends came to 13 bases. This CDR3 region has 13 residues. The CDR3 loop is CSVDEGNGNTIYF. The CDR3 DNA follows: TGCAGCGTGGACGAGGGCAACGGAAACACCATATATTTT.

This chain connects TRBV10-3 to TRBJ2-7; D might be TRBD2 (5 bases). Germline loops: CDR1 ENHRY, CDR2 SYGVKD. CDR3 length: 13 residues. V was shortened by 3 bases and J by 6 bases, with 12 bases between the two germline ends. CDR3 DNA sequence: TGTGCCATCAGTGACCTGTCGGGGATCGAGCAGTACTTC. It is translated as CAISDLSGIEQYF.

This clone was seen only a few times. The chain joins TRBV6-6 to TRBJ2-1; weak D call: TRBD2 (6 bases). CDR1 is MNHNY, CDR2 SVGAGI, per germline (reference sequence). V was trimmed by 6 bases and J by 8 bases, leaving 17 bases between them. The CDR3 has 14 amino acids. Here the CDR3 DNA reads TGTGCCAGCAGGGGGGAGGTCTTTGGGGATGAGCAGTTCTTC. This codes for CASRGEVFGDEQFF.

This chain connects TRBV19 to TRBJ2-5, with D possibly matching TRBD2 (5 bases). The V gene's germline CDR1 is LNHDA and CDR2 SQIVND (reference sequence). The CDR3 length is 14 residues. Trimming left V 4 bases short and J 0 bases short, with 9 bases between. The CDR3 region has the DNA TGTGCCAGTAGTAAGACGGGGTACCAAGAGACCCAGTACTTC. Translating it yields CASSKTGYQETQYF.

The V and J genes are TRBV5-6 and TRBJ1-6; D is undetermined. The V and J ends lost 4 bases and 0 bases respectively, with 14 bases between them. Germline V CDR1 and CDR2: SGHDT, YYEEEE. CDR3 length: 17 residues. The CDR3 region has the DNA TGTGCCAGCAGCCTTAGACCGTTGAGCTCCTATAATTCACCCCTCCACTTT. It translates to CASSLRPLSSYNSPLHF.

The chain combines TRBV27 with TRBJ2-1; D gene ambiguous. This CDR3 is built from 11 residues. V lost 6 bases to trimming and J lost 12 bases, with 12 bases between them. From germline, CDR1 is MNHEY and CDR2 SMNVEV (reference sequence). Here the CDR3 reads CASSTGLGQFF. As DNA, the CDR3 is TGTGCCAGCAGCACGGGCCTAGGGCAGTTCTTC.

The V call is TRBV2, the J call TRBJ2-5; 13 bases align to TRBD2. V lost 4 bases, J lost 4 bases, and 3 bases stayed unmatched. Germline V lookup: CDR1 SNHLY, CDR2 FYNNEI. CDR3 length: 15 residues. CDR3 DNA sequence: TGTGCCAGCAGTGTTTGGACTAGCGGGGGAGAGACCCAGTACTTC. Translating it yields CASSVWTSGGETQYF.

The CDR3 spells CASSFVQPYEQFF. CDR3 DNA sequence: TGTGCCAGCAGTTTTGTCCAGCCCTATGAGCAGTTCTTC. The chain couples TRBV27 to TRBJ2-1; D uncertain. CDR3 length equals 13 residues. V was pared by 3 bases and J by 8 bases, with 11 bases between. The germline CDR1 and CDR2 sequences are MNHEY and SMNVEV (reference sequence).

The genes are TRBV9 and TRBJ2-5; D is ambiguous. Trimming removed 3 bases from V and 7 bases from J, with 10 bases in between. The CDR3 consists of 12 residues. Per germline, CDR1 SGDLS and CDR2 YYNGEE. Written as DNA, the CDR3 is TGTGCCAGCAGCGGCCTGGTGGGGACCCAGTACTTC. It translates to CASSGLVGTQYF.